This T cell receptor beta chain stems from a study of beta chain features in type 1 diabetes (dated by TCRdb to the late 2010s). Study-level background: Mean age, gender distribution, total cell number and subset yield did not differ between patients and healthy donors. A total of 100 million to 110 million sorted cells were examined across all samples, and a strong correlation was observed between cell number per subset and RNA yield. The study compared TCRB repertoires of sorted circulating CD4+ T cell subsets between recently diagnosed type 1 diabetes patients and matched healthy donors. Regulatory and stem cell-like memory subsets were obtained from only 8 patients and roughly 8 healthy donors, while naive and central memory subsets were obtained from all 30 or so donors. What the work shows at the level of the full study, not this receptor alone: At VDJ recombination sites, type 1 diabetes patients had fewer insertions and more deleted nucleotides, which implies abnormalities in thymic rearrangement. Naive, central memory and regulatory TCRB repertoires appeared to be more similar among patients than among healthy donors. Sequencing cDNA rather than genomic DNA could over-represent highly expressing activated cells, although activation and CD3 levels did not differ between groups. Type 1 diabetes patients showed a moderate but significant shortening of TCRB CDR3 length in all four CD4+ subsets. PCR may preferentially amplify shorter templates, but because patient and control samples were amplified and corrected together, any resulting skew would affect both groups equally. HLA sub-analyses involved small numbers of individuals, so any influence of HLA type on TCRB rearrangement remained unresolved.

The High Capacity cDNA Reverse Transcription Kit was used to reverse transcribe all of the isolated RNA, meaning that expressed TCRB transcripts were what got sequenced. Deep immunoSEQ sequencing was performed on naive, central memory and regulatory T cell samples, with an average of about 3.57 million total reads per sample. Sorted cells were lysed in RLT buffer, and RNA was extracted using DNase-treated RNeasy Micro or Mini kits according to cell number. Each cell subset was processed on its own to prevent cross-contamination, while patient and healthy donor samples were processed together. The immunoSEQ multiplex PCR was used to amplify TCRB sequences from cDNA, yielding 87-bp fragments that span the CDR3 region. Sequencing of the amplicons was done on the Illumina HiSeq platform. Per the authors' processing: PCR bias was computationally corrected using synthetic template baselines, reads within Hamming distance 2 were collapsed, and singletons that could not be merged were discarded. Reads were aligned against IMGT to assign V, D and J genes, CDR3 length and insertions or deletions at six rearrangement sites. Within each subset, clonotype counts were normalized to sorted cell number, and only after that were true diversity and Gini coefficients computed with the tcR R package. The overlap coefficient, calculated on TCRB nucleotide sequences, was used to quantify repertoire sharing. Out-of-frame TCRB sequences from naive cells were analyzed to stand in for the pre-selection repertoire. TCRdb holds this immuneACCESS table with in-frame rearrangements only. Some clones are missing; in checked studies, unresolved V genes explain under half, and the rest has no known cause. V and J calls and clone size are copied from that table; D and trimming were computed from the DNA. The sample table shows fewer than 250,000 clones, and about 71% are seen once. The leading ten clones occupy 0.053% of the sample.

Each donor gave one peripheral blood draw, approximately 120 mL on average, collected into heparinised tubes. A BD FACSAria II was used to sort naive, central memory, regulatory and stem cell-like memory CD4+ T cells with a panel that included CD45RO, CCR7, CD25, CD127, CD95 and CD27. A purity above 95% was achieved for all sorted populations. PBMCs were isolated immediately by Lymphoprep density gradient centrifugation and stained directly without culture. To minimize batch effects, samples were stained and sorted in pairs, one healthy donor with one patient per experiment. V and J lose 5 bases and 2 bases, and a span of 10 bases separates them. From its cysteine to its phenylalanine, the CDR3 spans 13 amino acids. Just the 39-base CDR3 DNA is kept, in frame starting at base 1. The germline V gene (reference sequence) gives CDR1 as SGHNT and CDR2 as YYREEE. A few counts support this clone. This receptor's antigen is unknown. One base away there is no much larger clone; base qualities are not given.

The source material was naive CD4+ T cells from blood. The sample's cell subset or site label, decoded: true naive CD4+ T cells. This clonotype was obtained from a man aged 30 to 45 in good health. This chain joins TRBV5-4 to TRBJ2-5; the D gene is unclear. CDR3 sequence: CASRSTPQETQYF. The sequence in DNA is TGTGCCAGCAGATCGACACCACAAGAGACCCAGTACTTC.